What follows is one T cell receptor beta chain and its context. These data belong to a study of technical replicates of blood from several donors. TCRdb's table, derived via immunoSEQ multiplex PCR, lists solely in-frame clones and lacks some. The sample includes about 50,000 clones, about 90% of them seen just once. Germline trimming cut 0 bases from V and 1 base from J; bases unmatched to any gene: 7. The CDR3 sequence is 17 residues long. Germline V gene sequence: CDR1 LGHNA, CDR2 YSLEER. The sample consisted of PBMCs. The clonotype originates from a human donor in good health. Some clones in this sample may be carry-over from other donors' samples. The chain uses TRBV4-3 and TRBJ1-1, with 8 nucleotides matching TRBD1. CDR3 sequence reads: CASSQDLRGRGNTEAFF. In DNA form, the CDR3 reads TGCGCCAGCAGCCAAGATCTCAGGGGGCGAGGGAACACTGAAGCTTTCTTT.